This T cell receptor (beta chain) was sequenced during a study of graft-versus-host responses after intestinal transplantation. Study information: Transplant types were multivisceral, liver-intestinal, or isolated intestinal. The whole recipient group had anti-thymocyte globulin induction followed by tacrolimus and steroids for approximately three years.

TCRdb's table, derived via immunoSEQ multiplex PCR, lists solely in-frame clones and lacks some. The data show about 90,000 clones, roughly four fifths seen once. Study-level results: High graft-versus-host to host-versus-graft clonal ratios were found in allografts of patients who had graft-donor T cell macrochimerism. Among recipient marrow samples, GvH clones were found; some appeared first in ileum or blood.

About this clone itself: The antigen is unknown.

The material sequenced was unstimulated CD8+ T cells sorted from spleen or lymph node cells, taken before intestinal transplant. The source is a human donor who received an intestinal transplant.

The CDR3 here is CASSLVRLLAGGPGNEQFF. As DNA, the CDR3 is TGTGCCAGCAGCTTGGTGAGGCTTCTAGCGGGAGGGCCAGGAAATGAGCAGTTCTTC. This sequence joins TRBV5-8 and TRBJ2-1; 12 bases fit TRBD2. Unmatched junction bases numbered 14, after V lost 0 bases and J lost 7 bases. The CDR3 length is 19 residues. Germline V lookup: CDR1 SGHTS, CDR2 YDEGEE.